This T cell receptor beta chain came from a study of blood T cell repertoires in COVID-19. About the study: Samples representing acute and convalescent COVID-19 were sourced from the United States, Italy and Spain.

In the study's own analysis: Reference gene primers were amplified, and this amplification served to estimate nucleated cell counts. Assay used: immunoSEQ multiplex PCR; TCRdb lists only in-frame clones, some missing. V and J calls and clone size are copied from that table; D and trimming were computed from the DNA. The sample lists 250,000 or so clones, 83% occurring once. Sequenced material: peripheral blood. The source is a human donor in a cohort sampled during active COVID-19.

In nucleotides, the CDR3 is TGTGCCTGGAGTGTGCGGACTAGCGCCTACAATGAGCAGTTCTTC. It translates to CAWSVRTSAYNEQFF. V is TRBV30 and J is TRBJ2-1, with 9 bases aligning to TRBD2. J lost 2 bases, V lost 0 bases, and 2 bases had no gene match. The V gene's germline CDR1 is GTSNPN and CDR2 SVGIG (reference sequence). The length of the CDR3 is 15 residues.